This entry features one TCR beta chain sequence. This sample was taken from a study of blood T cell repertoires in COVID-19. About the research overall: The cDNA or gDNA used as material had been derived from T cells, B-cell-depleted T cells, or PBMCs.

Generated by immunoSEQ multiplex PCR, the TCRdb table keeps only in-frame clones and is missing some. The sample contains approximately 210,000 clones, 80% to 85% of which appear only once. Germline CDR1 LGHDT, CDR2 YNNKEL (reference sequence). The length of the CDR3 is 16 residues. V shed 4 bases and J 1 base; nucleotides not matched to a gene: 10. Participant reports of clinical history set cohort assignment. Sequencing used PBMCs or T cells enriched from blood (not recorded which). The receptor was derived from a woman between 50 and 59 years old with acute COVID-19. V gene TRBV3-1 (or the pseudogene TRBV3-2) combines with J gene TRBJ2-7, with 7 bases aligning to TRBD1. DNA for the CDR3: TGTGCCAGCAGCCCCCGACAGGGTGTAGGGTCCTACGAGCAGTACTTC. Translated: CASSPRQGVGSYEQYF.